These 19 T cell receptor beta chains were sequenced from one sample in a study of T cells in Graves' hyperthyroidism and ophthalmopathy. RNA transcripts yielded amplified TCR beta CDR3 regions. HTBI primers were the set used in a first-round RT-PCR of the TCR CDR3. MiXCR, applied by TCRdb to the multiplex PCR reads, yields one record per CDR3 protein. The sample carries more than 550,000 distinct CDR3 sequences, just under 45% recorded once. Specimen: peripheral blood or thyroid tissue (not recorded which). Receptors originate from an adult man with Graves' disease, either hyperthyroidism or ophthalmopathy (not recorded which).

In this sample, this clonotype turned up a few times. CDR3 in amino acids: CSASSRGGVRPAEQYF. The CDR3 region has the DNA TGCAGTGCTAGCTCGCGGGGAGGGGTTAGGCCTGCTGAGCAGTACTTC. The chain recombines TRBV20-1 with TRBJ2-7; 7 bases are a match to TRBD2. The V and J ends lost 3 bases and 7 bases, in that order; junction bases with no gene match: 18. Germline V gene data show CDR1 as DFQATT and CDR2 as SNEGSKA (reference sequence). The CDR3 runs to 16 residues.

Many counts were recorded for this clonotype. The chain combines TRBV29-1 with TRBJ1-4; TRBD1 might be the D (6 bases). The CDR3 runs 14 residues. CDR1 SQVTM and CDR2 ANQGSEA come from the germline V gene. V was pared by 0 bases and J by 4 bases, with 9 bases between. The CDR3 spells CSVEDGQNNEKLFF. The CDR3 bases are TGCAGCGTTGAAGATGGACAGAATAATGAAAAACTGTTTTTT.

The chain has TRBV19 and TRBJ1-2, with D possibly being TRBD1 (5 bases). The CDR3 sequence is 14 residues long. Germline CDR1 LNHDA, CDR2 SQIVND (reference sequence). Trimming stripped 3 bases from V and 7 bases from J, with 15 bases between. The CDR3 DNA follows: TGTGCCAGTAGTATCGGGGACGCAGTAGGTGGCTACACCTTC. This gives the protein CASSIGDAVGGYTF.

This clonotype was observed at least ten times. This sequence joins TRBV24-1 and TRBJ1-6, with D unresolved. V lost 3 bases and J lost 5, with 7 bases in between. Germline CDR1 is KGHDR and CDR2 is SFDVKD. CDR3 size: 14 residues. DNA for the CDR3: TGTGCCACCAGTGATACTGGGGATAATTCACCCCTCCACTTT. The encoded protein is CATSDTGDNSPLHF.

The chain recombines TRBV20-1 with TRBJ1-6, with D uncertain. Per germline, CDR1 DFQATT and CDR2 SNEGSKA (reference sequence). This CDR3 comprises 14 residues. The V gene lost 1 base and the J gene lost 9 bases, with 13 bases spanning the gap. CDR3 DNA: TGCAGTGCTAGAGCTTCCCTGCCGGGTTCACCCCTCCACTTT. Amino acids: CSARASLPGSPLHF.

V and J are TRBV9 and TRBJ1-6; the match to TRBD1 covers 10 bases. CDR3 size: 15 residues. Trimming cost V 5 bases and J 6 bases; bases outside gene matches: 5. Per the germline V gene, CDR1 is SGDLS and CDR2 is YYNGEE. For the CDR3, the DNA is TGTGCCAGCAGTGAAGACAGGGGGCCTAATTCACCCCTCCACTTT. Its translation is CASSEDRGPNSPLHF.

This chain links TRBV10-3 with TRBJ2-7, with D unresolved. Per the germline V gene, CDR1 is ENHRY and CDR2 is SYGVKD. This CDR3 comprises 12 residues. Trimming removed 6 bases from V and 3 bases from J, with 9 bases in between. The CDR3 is CAIRAINYEQYF. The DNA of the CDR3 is TGTGCCATCAGGGCGATAAACTACGAGCAGTACTTC.

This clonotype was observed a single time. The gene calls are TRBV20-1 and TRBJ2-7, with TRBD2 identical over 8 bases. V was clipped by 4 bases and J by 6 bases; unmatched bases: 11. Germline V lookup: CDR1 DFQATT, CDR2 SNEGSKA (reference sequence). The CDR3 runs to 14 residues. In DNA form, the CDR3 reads TGCAGTGCTAAGGCCAGCGGGAGCTGGGGCGAGCAGTACTTC. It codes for CSAKASGSWGEQYF.

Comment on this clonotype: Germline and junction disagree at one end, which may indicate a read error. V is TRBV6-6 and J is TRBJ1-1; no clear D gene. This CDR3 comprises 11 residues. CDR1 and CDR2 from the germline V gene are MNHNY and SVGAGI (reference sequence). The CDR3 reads CAGSARAEAFF. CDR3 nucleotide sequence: TGTGCCGGCAGTGCTCGTGCTGAAGCTTTCTTT.

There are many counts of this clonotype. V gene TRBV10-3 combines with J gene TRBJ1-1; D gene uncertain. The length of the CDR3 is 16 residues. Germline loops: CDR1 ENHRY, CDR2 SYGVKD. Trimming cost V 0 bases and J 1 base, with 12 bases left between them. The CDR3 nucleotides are TGTGCCATCAGTGAGTCTATGTGGCGTTCGAACACTGAAGCTTTCTTT. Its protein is CAISESMWRSNTEAFF.

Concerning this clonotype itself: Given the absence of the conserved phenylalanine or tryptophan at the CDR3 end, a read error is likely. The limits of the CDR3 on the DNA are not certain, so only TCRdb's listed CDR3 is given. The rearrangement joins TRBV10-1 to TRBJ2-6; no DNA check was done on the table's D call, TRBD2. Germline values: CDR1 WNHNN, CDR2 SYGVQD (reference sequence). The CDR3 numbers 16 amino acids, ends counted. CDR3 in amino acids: CASLIPGSDGANVLAY.

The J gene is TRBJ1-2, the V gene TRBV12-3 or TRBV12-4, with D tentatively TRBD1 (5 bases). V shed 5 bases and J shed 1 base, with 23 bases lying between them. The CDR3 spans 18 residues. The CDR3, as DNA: TGTGCCAGCAGTGAGCCAGGGCTTAGGATCCCAAATAACTATGGCTACACCTTC. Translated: CASSEPGLRIPNNYGYTF.

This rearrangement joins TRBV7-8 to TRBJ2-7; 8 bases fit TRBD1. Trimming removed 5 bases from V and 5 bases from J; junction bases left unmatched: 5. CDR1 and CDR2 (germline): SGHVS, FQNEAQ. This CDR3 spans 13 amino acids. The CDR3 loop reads CASSMTGAHEQYF. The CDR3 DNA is TGTGCCAGCAGCATGACAGGGGCGCACGAGCAGTACTTC. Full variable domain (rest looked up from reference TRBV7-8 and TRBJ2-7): GAGVSQSPRYKVAKRGQDVALRCDPISGHVSLFWYQQALGQGPEFLTYFQNEAQLDKSGLPSDRFFAERPEGSVSTLKIQRTQQEDSAVYLCASSMTGAHEQYFGPGTRLTVT.

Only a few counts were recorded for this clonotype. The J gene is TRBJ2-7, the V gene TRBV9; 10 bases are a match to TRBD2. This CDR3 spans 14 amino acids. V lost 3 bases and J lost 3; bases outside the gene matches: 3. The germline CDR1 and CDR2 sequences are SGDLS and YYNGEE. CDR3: CASSGTSGYYEQYF. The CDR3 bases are TGTGCCAGCAGCGGGACTAGCGGTTACTACGAGCAGTACTTC.

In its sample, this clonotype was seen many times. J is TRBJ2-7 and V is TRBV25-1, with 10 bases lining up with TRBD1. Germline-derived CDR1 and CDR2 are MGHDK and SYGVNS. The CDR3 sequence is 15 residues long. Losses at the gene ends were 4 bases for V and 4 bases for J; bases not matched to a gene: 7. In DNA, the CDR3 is TGTGCCAGCAGTGCAAAGGGACAGGGGATTTACGAGCAGTACTTC. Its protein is CASSAKGQGIYEQYF.

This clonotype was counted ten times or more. CDR3 coding DNA: TGTGCCAGCGGGAGGGGCGAGCGAAATTCACCCCTCCACTTT. It translates to CASGRGERNSPLHF. The chain employs TRBV7-2 and TRBJ1-6; D is possibly TRBD1 (5 bases). The CDR3 is 14 amino acids. V was trimmed by 8 bases and J by 7 bases, leaving 15 bases between them. The germline gives CDR1 SGHTA, CDR2 FQGNSA.

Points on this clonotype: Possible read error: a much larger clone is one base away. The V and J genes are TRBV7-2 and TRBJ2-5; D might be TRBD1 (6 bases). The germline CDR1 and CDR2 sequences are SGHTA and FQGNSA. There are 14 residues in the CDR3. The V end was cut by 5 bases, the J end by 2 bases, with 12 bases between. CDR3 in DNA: TGTGCCAGCAGCGACTGGACAGCTCAAGAGACCCAGTACTTC. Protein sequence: CASSDWTAQETQYF.

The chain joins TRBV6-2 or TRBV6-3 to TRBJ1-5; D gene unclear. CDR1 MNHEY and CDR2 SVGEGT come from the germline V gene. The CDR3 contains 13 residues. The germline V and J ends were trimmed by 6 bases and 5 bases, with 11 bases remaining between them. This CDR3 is CASRMGFDQPQHF. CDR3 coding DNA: TGTGCCAGCAGGATGGGTTTCGATCAGCCCCAGCATTTT.

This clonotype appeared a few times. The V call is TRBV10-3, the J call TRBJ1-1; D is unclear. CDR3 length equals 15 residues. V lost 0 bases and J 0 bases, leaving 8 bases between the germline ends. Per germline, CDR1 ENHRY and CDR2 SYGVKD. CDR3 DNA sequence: TGTGCCATCAGTGAGTCAGGGCTCATGAACACTGAAGCTTTCTTT. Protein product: CAISESGLMNTEAFF.